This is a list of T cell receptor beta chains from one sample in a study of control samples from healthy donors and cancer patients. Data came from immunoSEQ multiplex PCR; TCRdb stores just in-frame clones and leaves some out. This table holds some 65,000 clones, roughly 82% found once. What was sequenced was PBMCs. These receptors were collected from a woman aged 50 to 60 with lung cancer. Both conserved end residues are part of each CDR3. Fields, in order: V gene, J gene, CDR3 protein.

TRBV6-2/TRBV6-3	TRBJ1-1	CASSPSGVSKNTEAFF
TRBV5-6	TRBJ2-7	CASSLNGGGRYEQYF
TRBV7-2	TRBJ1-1	CASSARGTGVPEAFF
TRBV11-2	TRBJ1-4	CASSLASPGGEKLFF
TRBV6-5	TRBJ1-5	CASRTTGGNQPQHF
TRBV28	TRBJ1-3	CASRLLLGAGNTIYF
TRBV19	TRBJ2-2	CASSIIGTGELFF
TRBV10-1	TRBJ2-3	CASSEFGAGGVDTQYF
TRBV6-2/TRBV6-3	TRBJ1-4	CASSANPITTNEKLFF
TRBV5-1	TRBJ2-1	CASSLRTKQVKGHEQFF
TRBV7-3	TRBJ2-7	CASSPFPGQGVEQYF